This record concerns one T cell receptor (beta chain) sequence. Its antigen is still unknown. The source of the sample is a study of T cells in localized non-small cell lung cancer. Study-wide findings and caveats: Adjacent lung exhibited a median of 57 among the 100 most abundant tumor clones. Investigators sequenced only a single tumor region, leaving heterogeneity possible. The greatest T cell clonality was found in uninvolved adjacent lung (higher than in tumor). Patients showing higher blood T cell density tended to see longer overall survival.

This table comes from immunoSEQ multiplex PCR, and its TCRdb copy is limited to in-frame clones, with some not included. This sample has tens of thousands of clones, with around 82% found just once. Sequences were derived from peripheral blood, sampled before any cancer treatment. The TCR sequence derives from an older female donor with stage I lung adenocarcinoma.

The CDR3 spells CASTFYLRGTGELFF. CDR3 sequence (DNA): TGTGCCAGCACCTTCTACCTCAGGGGGACCGGGGAGCTGTTTTTT. The chain employs TRBV2 and TRBJ2-2; 7 nucleotides agree with TRBD1. V shed 7 bases, J shed 5 bases, and the junction held 10 bases outside the gene matches. The germline gives CDR1 SNHLY, CDR2 FYNNEI. The CDR3 has 15 residues. Based on the CDR3 plus reference TRBV2 and TRBJ2-2, the full variable domain is EPEVTQTPSHQVTQMGQEVILRCVPISNHLYFYWYRQILGQKVEFLVSFYNNEISEKSEIFDDQFSVERPDGSNFTLKIRSTKLEDSAMYFCASTFYLRGTGELFFGEGSRLTVL.